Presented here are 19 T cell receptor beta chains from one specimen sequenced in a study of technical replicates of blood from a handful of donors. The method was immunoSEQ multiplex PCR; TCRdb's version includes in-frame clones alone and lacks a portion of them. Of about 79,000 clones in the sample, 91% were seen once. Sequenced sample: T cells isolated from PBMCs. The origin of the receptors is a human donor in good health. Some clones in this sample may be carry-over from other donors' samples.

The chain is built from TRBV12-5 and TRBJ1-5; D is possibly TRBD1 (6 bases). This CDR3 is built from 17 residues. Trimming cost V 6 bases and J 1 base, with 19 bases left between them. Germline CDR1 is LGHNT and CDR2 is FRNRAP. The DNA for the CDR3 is TGTGCTAGTGGACCTACAGAAGGGACACTAAGCAATCAGCCCCAGCATTTT. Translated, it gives CASGPTEGTLSNQPQHF.

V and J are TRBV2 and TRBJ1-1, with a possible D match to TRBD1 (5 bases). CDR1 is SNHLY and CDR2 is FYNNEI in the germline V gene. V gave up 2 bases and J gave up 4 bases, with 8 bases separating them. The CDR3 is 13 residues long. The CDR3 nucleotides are TGTGCCAGCAGTGAAACGACAGCCACTGAAGCTTTCTTT. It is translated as CASSETTATEAFF. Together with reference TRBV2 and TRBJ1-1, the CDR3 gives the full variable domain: EPEVTQTPSHQVTQMGQEVILRCVPISNHLYFYWYRQILGQKVEFLVSFYNNEISEKSEIFDDQFSVERPDGSNFTLKIRSTKLEDSAMYFCASSETTATEAFFGQGTRLTVV.

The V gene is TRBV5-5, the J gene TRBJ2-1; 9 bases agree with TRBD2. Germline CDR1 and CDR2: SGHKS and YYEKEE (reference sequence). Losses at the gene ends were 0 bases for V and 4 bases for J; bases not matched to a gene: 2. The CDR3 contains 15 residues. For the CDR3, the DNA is TGTGCCAGCAGCTTGGGACTAGCGGATTACAATGAGCAGTTCTTC. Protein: CASSLGLADYNEQFF.

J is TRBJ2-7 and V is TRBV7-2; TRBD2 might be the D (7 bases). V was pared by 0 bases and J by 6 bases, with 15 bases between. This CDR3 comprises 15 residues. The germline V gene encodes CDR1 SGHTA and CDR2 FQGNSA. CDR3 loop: CASSLARGGGSEQYF. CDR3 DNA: TGTGCCAGCAGCTTAGCGAGGGGGGGCGGCAGCGAGCAGTACTTC. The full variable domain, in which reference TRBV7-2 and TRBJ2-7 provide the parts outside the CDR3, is GAGVSQSPSNKVTEKGKDVELRCDPISGHTALYWYRQSLGQGLEFLIYFQGNSAPDKSGLPSDRFSAERTGGSVSTLTIQRTQQEDSAVYLCASSLARGGGSEQYFGPGTRLTVT.

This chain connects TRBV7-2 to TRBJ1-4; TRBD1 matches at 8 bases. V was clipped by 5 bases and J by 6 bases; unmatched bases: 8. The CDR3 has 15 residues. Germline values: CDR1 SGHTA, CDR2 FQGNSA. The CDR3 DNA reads TGTGCCAGCAGCGCTACAGGGGGAGAATATGAAAAACTGTTTTTT. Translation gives CASSATGGEYEKLFF.

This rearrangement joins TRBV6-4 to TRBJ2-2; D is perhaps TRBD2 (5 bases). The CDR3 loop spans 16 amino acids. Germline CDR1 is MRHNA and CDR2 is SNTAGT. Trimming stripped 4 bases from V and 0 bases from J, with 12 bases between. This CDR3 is CASSGAAETNTGELFF. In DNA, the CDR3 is TGTGCCAGCAGTGGCGCAGCGGAGACGAACACCGGGGAGCTGTTTTTT.

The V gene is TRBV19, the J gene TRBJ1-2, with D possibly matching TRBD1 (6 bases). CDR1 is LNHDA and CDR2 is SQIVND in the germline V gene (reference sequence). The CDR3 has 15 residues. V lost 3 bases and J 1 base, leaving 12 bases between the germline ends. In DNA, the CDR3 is TGTGCCAGTAGTATCGGGGGGCCCTATAACTATGGCTACACCTTC. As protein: CASSIGGPYNYGYTF.

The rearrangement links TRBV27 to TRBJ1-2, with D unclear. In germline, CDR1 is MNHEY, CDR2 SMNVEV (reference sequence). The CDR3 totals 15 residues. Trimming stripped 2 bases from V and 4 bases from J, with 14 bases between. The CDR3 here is CASSLMVSGPYGYTF. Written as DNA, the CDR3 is TGTGCCAGCAGTTTAATGGTGTCAGGTCCCTATGGCTACACCTTC.

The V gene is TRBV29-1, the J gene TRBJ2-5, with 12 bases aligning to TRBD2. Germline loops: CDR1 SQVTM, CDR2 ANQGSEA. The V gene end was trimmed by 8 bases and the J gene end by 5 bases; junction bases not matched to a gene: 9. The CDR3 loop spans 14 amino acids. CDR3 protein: CSSETSGSLETQYF. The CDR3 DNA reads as TGCAGCTCTGAGACTAGCGGGAGTCTCGAGACCCAGTACTTC.

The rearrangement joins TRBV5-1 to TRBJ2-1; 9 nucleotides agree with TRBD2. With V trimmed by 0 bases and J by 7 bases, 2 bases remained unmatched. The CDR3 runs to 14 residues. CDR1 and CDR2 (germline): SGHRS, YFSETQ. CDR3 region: CASSLVSGSNEQFF. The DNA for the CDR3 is TGCGCCAGCAGCTTGGTTAGCGGGAGTAATGAGCAGTTCTTC.

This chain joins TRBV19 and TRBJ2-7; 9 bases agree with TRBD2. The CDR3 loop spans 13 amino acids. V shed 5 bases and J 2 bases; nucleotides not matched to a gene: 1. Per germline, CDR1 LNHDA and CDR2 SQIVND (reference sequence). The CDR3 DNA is TGTGCCAGTAGTCTAGCGGGAACCTACGAGCAGTACTTC. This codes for CASSLAGTYEQYF.

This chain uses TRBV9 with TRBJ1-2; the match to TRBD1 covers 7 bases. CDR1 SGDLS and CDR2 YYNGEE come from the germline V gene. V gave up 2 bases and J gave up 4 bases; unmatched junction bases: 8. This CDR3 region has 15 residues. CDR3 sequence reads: CASSVQTGPRYGYTF. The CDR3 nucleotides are TGTGCCAGCAGCGTTCAGACAGGGCCACGCTATGGCTACACCTTC.

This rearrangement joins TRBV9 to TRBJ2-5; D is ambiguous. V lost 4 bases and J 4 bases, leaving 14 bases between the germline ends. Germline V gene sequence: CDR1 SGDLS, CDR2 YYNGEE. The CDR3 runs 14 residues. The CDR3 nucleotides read TGTGCCAGCAGCCCAGGTGGGCTGGGAGAGACCCAGTACTTC. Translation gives CASSPGGLGETQYF.

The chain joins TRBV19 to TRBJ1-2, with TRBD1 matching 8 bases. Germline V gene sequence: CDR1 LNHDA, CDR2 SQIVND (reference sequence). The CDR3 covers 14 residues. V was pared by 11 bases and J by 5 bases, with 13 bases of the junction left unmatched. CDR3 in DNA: TGTGCCTCAGAGGGTCGCAGGGGGCATTATGGCTACACCTTC. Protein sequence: CASEGRRGHYGYTF.

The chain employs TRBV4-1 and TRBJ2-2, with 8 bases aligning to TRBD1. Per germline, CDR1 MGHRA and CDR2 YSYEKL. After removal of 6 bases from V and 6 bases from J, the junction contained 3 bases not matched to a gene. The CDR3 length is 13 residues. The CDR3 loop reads CASRGDRSGELFF. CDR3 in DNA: TGCGCCAGCAGAGGGGACAGGTCCGGGGAGCTGTTTTTT.

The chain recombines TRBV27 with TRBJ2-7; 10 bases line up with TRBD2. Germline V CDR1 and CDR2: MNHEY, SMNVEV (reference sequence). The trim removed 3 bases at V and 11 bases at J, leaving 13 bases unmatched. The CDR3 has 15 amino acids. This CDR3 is CASSLTLAGLASEYF. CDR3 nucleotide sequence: TGTGCCAGCAGTTTGACACTAGCGGGGTTAGCTTCGGAGTACTTC.

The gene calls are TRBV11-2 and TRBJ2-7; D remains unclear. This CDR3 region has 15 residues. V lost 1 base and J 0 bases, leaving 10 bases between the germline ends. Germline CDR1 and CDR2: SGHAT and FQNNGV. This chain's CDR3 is CASSLGHSNSYEQYF. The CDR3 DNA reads TGTGCCAGCAGCTTAGGGCACAGTAACTCCTACGAGCAGTACTTC. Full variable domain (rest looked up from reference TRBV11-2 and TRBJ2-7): EAGVAQSPRYKIIEKRQSVAFWCNPISGHATLYWYQQILGQGPKLLIQFQNNGVVDDSQLPKDRFSAERLKGVDSTLKIQPAKLEDSAVYLCASSLGHSNSYEQYFGPGTRLTVT.

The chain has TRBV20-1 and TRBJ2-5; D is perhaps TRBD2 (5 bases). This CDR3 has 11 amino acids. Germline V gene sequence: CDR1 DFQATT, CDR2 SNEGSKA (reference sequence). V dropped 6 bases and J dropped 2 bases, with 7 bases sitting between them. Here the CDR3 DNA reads TGCAGTGCAACGGGACAAGAGACCCAGTACTTC. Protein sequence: CSATGQETQYF.

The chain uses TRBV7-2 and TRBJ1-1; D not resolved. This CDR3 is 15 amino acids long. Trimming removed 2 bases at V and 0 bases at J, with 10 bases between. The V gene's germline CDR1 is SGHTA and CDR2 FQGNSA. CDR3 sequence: CASSLNPVMNTEAFF. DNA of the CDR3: TGTGCCAGCAGCTTAAATCCGGTTATGAACACTGAAGCTTTCTTT.